The clone carrying this TCR beta chain has only one observation. Its antigen is unidentified. It was with 60 Vbeta and 13 Jbeta primers that the PCR ran. TCRdb's copy holds only in-frame clones and misses some; the assay was immunoSEQ multiplex PCR. The data show 150,000 to 200,000 clones, approximately 79% seen once. The data were taken from a study of cytomegalovirus exposure and HLA in healthy donors. Looking at the study overall: Researchers found that just over 80% of 300 to 450 genotyped donors fell within the Caucasian-associated ancestry cluster.

Overall study findings and caveats: Associated with cytomegalovirus, according to the listing, were fewer than 200 TCR beta chains. Sequencing depth roughly uniform across donors was assumed in presence/absence analyses.

The sequence was collected from a woman in her 30s in good health and CMV-seropositive. Specimen: PBMCs.

CDR3 protein: CASSQLGTAPAFF. The CDR3 coding sequence is TGCGCCAGCAGCCAACTTGGGACTGCCCCAGCTTTCTTT. The chain couples TRBV4-3 to TRBJ1-1, with TRBD1 as a possible D gene (5 bases). The germline CDR1 and CDR2 sequences are LGHNA and YSLEER. V dropped 2 bases and J dropped 10 bases, with 14 bases sitting between them. The CDR3 loop spans 13 amino acids.